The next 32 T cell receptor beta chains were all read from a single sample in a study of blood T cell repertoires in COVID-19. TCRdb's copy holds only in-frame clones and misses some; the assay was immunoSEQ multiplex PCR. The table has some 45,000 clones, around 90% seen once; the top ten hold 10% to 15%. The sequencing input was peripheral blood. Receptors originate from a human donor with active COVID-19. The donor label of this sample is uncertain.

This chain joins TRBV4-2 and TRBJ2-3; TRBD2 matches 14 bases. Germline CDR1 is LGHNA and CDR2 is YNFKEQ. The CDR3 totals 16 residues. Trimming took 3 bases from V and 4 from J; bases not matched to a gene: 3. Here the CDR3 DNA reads TGTGCCAGCAGCCAGGGGACTAGCGGGAGAGCAGATACGCAGTATTTT. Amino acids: CASSQGTSGRADTQYF.

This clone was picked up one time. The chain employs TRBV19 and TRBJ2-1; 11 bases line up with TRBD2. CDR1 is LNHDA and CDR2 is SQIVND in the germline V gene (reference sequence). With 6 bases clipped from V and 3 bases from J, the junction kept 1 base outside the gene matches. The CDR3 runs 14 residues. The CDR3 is CASSGTSGYNEQFF. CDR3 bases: TGTGCCAGTAGCGGGACTAGCGGCTACAATGAGCAGTTCTTC.

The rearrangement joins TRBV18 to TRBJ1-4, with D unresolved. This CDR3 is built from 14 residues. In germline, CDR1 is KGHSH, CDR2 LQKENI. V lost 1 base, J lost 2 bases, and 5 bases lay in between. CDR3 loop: CASSPRQTNEKLFF. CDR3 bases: TGTGCCAGCTCACCACGGCAGACTAATGAAAAACTGTTTTTT.

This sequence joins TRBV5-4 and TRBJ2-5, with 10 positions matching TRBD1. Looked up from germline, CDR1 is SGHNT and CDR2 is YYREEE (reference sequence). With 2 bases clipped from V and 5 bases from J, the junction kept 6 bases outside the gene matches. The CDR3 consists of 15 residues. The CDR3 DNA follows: TGTGCCAGCAGCTTTGTGACAGGGGGCGGGGAGACCCAGTACTTC. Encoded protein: CASSFVTGGGETQYF.

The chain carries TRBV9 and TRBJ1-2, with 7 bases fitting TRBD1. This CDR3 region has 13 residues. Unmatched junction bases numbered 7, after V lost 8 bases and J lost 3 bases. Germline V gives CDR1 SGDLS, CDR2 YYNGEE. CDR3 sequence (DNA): TGTGCCAGTGGGGCAGGGGGTTACTATGGCTACACCTTC. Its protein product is CASGAGGYYGYTF. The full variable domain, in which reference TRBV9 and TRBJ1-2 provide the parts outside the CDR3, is DSGVTQTPKHLITATGQRVTLRCSPRSGDLSVYWYQQSLDQGLQFLIQYYNGEERAKGNILERFSAQQFPDLHSELNLSSLELGDSALYFCASGAGGYYGYTFGSGTRLTVV.

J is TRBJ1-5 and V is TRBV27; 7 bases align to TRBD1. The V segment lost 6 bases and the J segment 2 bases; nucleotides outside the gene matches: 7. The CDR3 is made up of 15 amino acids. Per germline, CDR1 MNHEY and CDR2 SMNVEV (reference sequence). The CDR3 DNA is TGTGCCAGCAGGACAATAGGACAGGGCAATCAGCCCCAGCATTTT. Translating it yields CASRTIGQGNQPQHF.

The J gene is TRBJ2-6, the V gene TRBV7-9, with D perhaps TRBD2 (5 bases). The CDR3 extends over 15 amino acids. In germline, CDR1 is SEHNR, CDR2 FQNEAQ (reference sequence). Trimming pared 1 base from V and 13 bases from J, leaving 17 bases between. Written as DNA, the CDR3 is TGTGCCAGCAGCTTAGTTACGGACTCCGAAAGGGTCCTGACTTTC. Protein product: CASSLVTDSERVLTF.

CDR3 region: CASRYDTTPREQYF. Written as DNA, the CDR3 is TGTGCCAGCAGGTACGATACTACCCCGCGCGAGCAGTACTTC. This chain links TRBV6-2 or TRBV6-3 with TRBJ2-7; D call uncertain. There are 14 residues in the CDR3. Germline loops: CDR1 MNHEY, CDR2 SVGEGT. V shed 6 bases and J shed 6 bases, with 18 bases lying between them.

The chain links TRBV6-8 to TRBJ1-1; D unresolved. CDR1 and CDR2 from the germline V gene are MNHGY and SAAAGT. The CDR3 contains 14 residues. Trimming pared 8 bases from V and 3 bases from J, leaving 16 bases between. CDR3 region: CASDRPEADTEAFF. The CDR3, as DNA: TGTGCCAGCGACCGACCGGAGGCTGACACTGAAGCTTTCTTT.

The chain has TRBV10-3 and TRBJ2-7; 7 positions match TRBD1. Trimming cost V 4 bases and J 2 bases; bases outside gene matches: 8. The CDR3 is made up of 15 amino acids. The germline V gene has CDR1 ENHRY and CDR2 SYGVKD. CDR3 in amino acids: CAISGKGTDPYEQYF. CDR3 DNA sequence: TGTGCCATCAGTGGGAAGGGGACAGACCCCTACGAGCAGTACTTC.

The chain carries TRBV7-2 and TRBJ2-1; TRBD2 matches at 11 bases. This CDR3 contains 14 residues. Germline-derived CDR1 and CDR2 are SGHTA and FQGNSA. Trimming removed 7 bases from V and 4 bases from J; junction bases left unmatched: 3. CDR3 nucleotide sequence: TGTGCCAGCAAGACTAGCGGGGAGTACAATGAGCAGTTCTTC. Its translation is CASKTSGEYNEQFF.

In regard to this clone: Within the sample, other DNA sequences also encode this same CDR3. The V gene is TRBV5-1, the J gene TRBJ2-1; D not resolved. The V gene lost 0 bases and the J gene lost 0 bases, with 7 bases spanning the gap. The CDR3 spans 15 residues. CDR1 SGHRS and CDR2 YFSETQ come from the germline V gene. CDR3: CASSLGGSSYNEQFF. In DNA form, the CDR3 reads TGCGCCAGCAGCTTGGGAGGTAGCTCCTACAATGAGCAGTTCTTC.

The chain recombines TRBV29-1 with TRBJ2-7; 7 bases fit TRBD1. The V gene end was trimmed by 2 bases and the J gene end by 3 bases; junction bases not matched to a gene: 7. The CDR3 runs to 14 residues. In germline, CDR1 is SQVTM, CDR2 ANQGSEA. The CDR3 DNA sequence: TGCAGCGTTGAAACAGGGGTTCTAAGCTACGAGCAGTACTTC. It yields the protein CSVETGVLSYEQYF.

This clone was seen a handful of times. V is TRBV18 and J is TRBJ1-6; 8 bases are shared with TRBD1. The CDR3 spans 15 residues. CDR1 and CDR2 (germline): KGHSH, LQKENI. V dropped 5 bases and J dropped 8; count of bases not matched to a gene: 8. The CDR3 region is CASSSTGGRDSPLHF. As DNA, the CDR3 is TGTGCCAGCTCATCTACAGGGGGACGGGATTCACCCCTCCACTTT. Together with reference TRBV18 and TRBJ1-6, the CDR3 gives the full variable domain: NAGVMQNPRHLVRRRGQEARLRCSPMKGHSHVYWYRQLPEEGLKFMVYLQKENIIDESGMPKERFSAEFPKEGPSILRIQQVVRGDSAAYFCASSSTGGRDSPLHFGNGTRLTVT.

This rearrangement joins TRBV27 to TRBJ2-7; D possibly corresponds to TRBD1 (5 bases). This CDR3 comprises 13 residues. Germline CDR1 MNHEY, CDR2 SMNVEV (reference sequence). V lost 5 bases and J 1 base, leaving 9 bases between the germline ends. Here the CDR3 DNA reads TGTGCCAGCAGTCTGACAGAATCCTACGAGCAGTACTTC. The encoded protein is CASSLTESYEQYF.

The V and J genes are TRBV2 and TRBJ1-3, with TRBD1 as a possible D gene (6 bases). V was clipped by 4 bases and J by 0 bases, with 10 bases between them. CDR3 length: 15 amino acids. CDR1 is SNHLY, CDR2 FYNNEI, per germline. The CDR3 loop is CASSAGQTSGNTIYF. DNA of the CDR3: TGTGCCAGCAGTGCCGGACAGACCTCTGGAAACACCATATATTTT.

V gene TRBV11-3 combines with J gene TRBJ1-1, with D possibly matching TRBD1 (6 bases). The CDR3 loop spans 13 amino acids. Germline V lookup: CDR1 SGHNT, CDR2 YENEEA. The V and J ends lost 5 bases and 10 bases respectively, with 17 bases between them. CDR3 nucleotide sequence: TGTGCCAGCAGCACTGGACAGTCCGTGATAGCTTTCTTT. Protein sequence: CASSTGQSVIAFF.

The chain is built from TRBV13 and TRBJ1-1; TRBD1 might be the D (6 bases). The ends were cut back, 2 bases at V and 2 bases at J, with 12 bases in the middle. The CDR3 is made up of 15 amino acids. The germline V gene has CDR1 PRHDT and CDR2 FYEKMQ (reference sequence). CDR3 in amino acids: CASSLLGTKNTEAFF. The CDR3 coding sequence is TGTGCCAGCAGCTTACTCGGGACAAAAAACACTGAAGCTTTCTTT.

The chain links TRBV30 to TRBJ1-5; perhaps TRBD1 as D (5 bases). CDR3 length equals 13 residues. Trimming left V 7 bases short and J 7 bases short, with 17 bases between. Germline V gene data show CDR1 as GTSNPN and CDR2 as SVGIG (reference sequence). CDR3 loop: CAFDRTNGQPQHF. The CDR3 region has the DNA TGTGCCTTCGACAGAACGAACGGCCAGCCCCAGCATTTT.

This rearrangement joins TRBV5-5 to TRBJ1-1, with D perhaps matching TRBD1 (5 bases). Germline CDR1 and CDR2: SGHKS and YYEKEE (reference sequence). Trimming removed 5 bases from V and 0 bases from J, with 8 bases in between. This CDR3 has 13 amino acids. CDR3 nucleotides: TGTGCCAGCAGATGGGGCCTGAACACTGAAGCTTTCTTT. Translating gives CASRWGLNTEAFF.

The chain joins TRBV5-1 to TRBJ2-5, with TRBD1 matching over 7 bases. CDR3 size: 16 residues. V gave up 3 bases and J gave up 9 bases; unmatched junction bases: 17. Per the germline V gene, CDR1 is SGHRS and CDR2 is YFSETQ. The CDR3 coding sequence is TGCGCCAGCAGCTCTTTTTCCGGGACAGAGAGGATCGCCCAGTACTTC. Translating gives CASSSFSGTERIAQYF. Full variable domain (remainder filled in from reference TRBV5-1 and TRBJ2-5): KAGVTQTPRYLIKTRGQQVTLSCSPISGHRSVSWYQQTPGQGLQFLFEYFSETQRNKGNFPGRFSGRQFSNSRSEMNVSTLELGDSALYLCASSSFSGTERIAQYFGPGTRLLVL.

CDR3 protein: CASRPTSGSFGGQYF. DNA for the CDR3: TGTGCCAGCCGTCCGACTAGCGGGAGTTTCGGGGGGCAGTACTTC. The chain links TRBV7-2 to TRBJ2-7; 12 bases align to TRBD2. V was clipped by 8 bases and J by 9 bases; unmatched bases: 14. Germline CDR1 is SGHTA and CDR2 is FQGNSA. CDR3 length: 15 amino acids.

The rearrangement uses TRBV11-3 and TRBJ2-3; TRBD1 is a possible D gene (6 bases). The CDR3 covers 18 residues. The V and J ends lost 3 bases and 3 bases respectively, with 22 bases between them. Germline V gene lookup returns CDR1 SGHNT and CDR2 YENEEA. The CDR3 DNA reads TGTGCCAGCAGCTTGGAAGCCGGGACACTATTAGGTACAGATACGCAGTATTTT. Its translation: CASSLEAGTLLGTDTQYF. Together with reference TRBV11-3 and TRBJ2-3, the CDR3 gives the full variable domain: EAGVVQSPRYKIIEKKQPVAFWCNPISGHNTLYWYLQNLGQGPELLIRYENEEAVDDSQLPKDRFSAERLKGVDSTLKIQPAELGDSAVYLCASSLEAGTLLGTDTQYFGPGTRLTVL.

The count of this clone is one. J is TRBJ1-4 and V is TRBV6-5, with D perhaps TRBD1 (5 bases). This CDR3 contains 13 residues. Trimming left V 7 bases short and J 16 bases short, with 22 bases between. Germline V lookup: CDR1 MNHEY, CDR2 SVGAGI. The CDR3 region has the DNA TGTGCCAGCACCCCCACGGGGGAAGGTCAGTCGTTTTTT. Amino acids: CASTPTGEGQSFF.

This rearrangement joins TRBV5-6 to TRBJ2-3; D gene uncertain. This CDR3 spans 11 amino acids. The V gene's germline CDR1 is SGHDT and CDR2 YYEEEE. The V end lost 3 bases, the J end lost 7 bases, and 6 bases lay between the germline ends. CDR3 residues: CASSSVNTQYF. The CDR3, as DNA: TGTGCCAGCAGCTCGGTAAATACGCAGTATTTT.

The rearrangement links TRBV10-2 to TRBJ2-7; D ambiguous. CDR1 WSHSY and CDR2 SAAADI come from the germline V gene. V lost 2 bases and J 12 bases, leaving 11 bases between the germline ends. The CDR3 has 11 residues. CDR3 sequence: CASSELAEPYF. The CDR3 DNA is TGCGCCAGCAGTGAGCTGGCAGAACCGTACTTC.

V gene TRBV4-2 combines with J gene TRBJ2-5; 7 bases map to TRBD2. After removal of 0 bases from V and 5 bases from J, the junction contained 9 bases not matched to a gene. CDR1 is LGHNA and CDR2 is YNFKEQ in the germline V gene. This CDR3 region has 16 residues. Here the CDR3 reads CASSQDPGEGRETQYF. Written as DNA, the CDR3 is TGTGCCAGCAGCCAAGATCCGGGGGAGGGCCGGGAGACCCAGTACTTC.

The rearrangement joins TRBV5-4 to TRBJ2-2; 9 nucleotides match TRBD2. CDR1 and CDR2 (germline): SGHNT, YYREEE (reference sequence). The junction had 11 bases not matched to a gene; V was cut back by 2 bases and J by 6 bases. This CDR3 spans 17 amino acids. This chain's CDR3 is CASSFGGRSSGAGELFF. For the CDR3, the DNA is TGTGCCAGCAGCTTCGGGGGAAGGTCTAGCGGGGCCGGGGAGCTGTTTTTT.

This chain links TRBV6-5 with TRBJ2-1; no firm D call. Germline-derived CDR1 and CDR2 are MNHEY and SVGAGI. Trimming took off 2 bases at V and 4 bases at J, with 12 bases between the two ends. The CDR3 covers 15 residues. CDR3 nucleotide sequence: TGTGCCAGCAGTTACCAGCCTAGACCTTACAATGAGCAGTTCTTC. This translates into CASSYQPRPYNEQFF.

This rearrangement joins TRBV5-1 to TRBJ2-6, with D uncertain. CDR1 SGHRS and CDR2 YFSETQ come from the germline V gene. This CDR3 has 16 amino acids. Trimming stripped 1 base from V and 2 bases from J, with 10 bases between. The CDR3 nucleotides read TGCGCCAGCAGCTTGTTAGGTGGGCCTGGGGCCAACGTCCTGACTTTC. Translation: CASSLLGGPGANVLTF.

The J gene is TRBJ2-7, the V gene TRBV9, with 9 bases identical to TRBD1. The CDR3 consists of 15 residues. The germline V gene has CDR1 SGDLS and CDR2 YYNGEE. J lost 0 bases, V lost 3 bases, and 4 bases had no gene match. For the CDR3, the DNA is TGTGCCAGCAGCGCCGAGGGACAGGGCTCCTACGAGCAGTACTTC. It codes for CASSAEGQGSYEQYF. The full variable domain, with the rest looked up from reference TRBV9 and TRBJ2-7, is DSGVTQTPKHLITATGQRVTLRCSPRSGDLSVYWYQQSLDQGLQFLIQYYNGEERAKGNILERFSAQQFPDLHSELNLSSLELGDSALYFCASSAEGQGSYEQYFGPGTRLTVT.

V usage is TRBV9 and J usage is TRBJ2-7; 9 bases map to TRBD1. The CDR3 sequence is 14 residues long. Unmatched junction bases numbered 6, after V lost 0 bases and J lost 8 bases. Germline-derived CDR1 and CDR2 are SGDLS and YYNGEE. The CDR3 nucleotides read TGTGCCAGCAGCGTAGAGGGACAGGGATACAAGCAGTACTTC. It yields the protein CASSVEGQGYKQYF.